The 8 T cell receptor beta chains given below trace back to one sample, sequenced in a study of radiotherapy plus CTLA-4 blockade in lung cancer. Sequencing used immunoSEQ multiplex PCR; TCRdb keeps in-frame clones, though not all of them. The table shows over 45,000 clones, with 70% to 80% occurring only once. The sample consisted of peripheral blood, taken from a patient treated with radiotherapy plus ipilimumab. These receptors all stem from a human donor with non-small cell lung cancer who had a complete response to radiotherapy plus ipilimumab.

This clone has just a few counts. V is TRBV7-9 and J is TRBJ1-2, with 8 bases aligning to TRBD1. V was pared by 5 bases and J by 6 bases, with 8 bases of the junction left unmatched. In germline, CDR1 is SEHNR, CDR2 FQNEAQ (reference sequence). CDR3 length: 14 amino acids. CDR3 residues: CASSDRGIDDGYTF. The CDR3 nucleotides are TGTGCCAGCAGCGACAGGGGAATTGATGATGGCTACACCTTC.

This clone was seen more than once but under ten times. The genes are TRBV4-3 and TRBJ1-3, with D possibly TRBD1 on 6 matching bases. CDR1 LGHNA and CDR2 YSLEER come from the germline V gene. V was clipped by 1 base and J by 4 bases, with 11 bases between them. The CDR3 is made up of 15 amino acids. CDR3 loop: CASSQAGGLGNTIYF. CDR3 sequence (DNA): TGCGCCAGCAGCCAAGCGGGGGGCCTAGGAAACACCATATATTTT.

This sequence joins TRBV7-2 and TRBJ2-7, with TRBD1 matching 8 bases. Trimming took 5 bases from V and 6 from J; bases not matched to a gene: 15. Germline loops: CDR1 SGHTA, CDR2 FQGNSA. The length of the CDR3 is 16 residues. In DNA form, the CDR3 reads TGTGCCAGCAGCCGCGGTCCTGGACAGGGTATAGGCGAGCAGTACTTC. Its translation: CASSRGPGQGIGEQYF.

V usage is TRBV6-1 and J usage is TRBJ1-5; a possible D gene is TRBD1 (5 bases). In germline, CDR1 is MNHNS, CDR2 SASEGT. This CDR3 comprises 14 residues. Trimming removed 1 base from V and 2 bases from J, with 6 bases in between. CDR3: CASSEGGRNQPQHF. The CDR3 DNA is TGTGCCAGCAGTGAAGGGGGCCGCAATCAGCCCCAGCATTTT.

The chain has TRBV7-9 and TRBJ1-2; TRBD1 matches 10 bases. CDR1 and CDR2 from the germline V gene are SEHNR and FQNEAQ (reference sequence). V was clipped by 1 base and J by 6 bases; unmatched bases: 2. The CDR3 is made up of 14 amino acids. Here the CDR3 reads CASSLGQGANGYTF. The CDR3 region has the DNA TGTGCCAGCAGCTTAGGACAGGGGGCTAATGGCTACACCTTC.

The V gene is TRBV27, the J gene TRBJ2-6; D ambiguous. Per germline, CDR1 MNHEY and CDR2 SMNVEV (reference sequence). The CDR3 length is 16 residues. The V gene lost 5 bases and the J gene lost 0 bases, with 11 bases spanning the gap. In DNA form, the CDR3 reads TGTGCCAGCAGTACTCCCAAGTACTCTGGGGCCAACGTCCTGACTTTC. This codes for CASSTPKYSGANVLTF.

This rearrangement joins TRBV7-9 to TRBJ1-2; perhaps TRBD1 as D (6 bases). V lost 7 bases and J 4 bases, leaving 19 bases between the germline ends. This CDR3 spans 15 amino acids. CDR1 is SEHNR, CDR2 FQNEAQ, per germline (reference sequence). CDR3: CASNPGGAQGYGYTF. The CDR3 DNA sequence: TGTGCCAGCAACCCCGGGGGGGCGCAAGGCTATGGCTACACCTTC.

V gene TRBV7-2 combines with J gene TRBJ2-7, with 9 bases lining up with TRBD1. Per the germline V gene, CDR1 is SGHTA and CDR2 is FQGNSA. V lost 1 base to trimming and J lost 0 bases; unmatched junction nucleotides: 4. The CDR3 runs 16 residues. The chain's CDR3 is CASSLGGQGSSYEQYF. In nucleotides, the CDR3 is TGTGCCAGCAGCTTAGGGGGACAGGGTAGCTCCTACGAGCAGTACTTC.